A selection of T cell receptor beta chains follows, all from one sample in a study of blood T cell repertoires in COVID-19. Here immunoSEQ multiplex PCR was the method, and the copy in TCRdb shows in-frame clones only, minus some. The table has a few hundred thousand clones, approximately 80% seen once. Material for sequencing was peripheral blood. These receptor sequences come from a woman aged 40 to 50 who had recovered from COVID-19. The CDR3 runs from the conserved cysteine through the conserved F or W. D genes are given only for firm matches. Clone size is given for some rows only: seen once, a few or many times, or a class if the clone is expanded.

J gene,V gene,clone size,D gene,CDR3 DNA,CDR3 protein
TRBJ2-1,TRBV5-1,NA,TRBD1,TGCGCCAGCAGCGTCACAGGGGATGAGCAGTTCTTC,CASSVTGDEQFF
TRBJ1-4,TRBV28,NA,TRBD1,TGTGCCAGCAGATCCTGGGTGGGGACAGGGGAAGAAAAACTGTTTTTT,CASRSWVGTGEEKLFF
TRBJ2-2,TRBV4-3,once,TRBD1,TGCGCCAGCAGCCAAGGTTGGCGGGACAGGGCCACCGGGGAGCTGTTTTTT,CASSQGWRDRATGELFF
TRBJ1-1,TRBV29-1,NA,TRBD1,TGCAGCGTTAGACAGGGCAACACTGAAGCTTTCTTT,CSVRQGNTEAFF
TRBJ2-7,TRBV5-1,once,NA,TGCGCCAGCAGCCTACTCGGACAGCCCTACGAGCAGTACTTC,CASSLLGQPYEQYF
TRBJ2-1,TRBV29-1,NA,TRBD2,TGCAGCACCCGGGGTCGGGGGGGCGGTGAGCAGTTCTTC,CSTRGRGGGEQFF
TRBJ1-4,TRBV11-2,once,TRBD1,TGTGCCAGCAGCTTGAATACCGGGACAGATGAAAAACTGTTTTTT,CASSLNTGTDEKLFF
TRBJ2-6,TRBV19,NA,NA,TGTGCCACCACCTCAAACTGGGGCATCTCTGGGGCCAACGTCCTGACTTTC,CATTSNWGISGANVLTF
TRBJ1-6,TRBV27,NA,NA,TGTGCCAGCACCCCGGACAGTCCATTTAATTCACCCCTCCACTTT,CASTPDSPFNSPLHF
TRBJ1-2,TRBV19,NA,NA,TGTGCCAGTAGCAAACAGGAGTTCTATGGCTACACCTTC,CASSKQEFYGYTF
TRBJ2-2,TRBV5-1,NA,TRBD1,TGCGCCAGACGTCAAAACGGGACAGGGTTCCCCGGGGAGCTGTTTTTT,CARRQNGTGFPGELFF
TRBJ1-1,TRBV6-5,NA,NA,TGTGCCAGCAGTTACTCGAGGTTTACTGAAGCTTTCTTT,CASSYSRFTEAFF
TRBJ2-7,TRBV7-2,NA,TRBD1,TGTGCCAGCAGCTTAGACCGGGACAGTACCTACGAGCAGTACTTC,CASSLDRDSTYEQYF
TRBJ2-7,TRBV6-2/TRBV6-3,NA,TRBD1,TGTGCCAGCAGTTCGGGACAGGACCTTCTCTACGAGCAGTACTTC,CASSSGQDLLYEQYF
TRBJ1-3,TRBV18,few,TRBD1,TGTGCCAGCTCACTCCTCGGCCCGGGACAGGGGATCTCTGGAAACACCATATATTTT,CASSLLGPGQGISGNTIYF
TRBJ1-2,TRBV5-1,NA,TRBD1,TGCGCCAGCGGGGACAGGTCCTATGGCTACACCTTC,CASGDRSYGYTF
TRBJ2-7,TRBV7-2,NA,NA,TGTGCCAGCAGCTTAGCCCCACAGGGAAAATACGAGCAGTACTTC,CASSLAPQGKYEQYF
TRBJ2-4,TRBV4-2,NA,NA,TGTGCCAGCAGCCAAGTATTCCGGGACATAAACCCAGCCAAAAACATTCAGTACTTC,CASSQVFRDINPAKNIQYF
TRBJ2-7,TRBV7-2,few,TRBD2,TGTGCCAGCAGCTTCCCAGCGGGGGGGCCCTGGTGGTTC,CASSFPAGGPWWF
TRBJ1-2,TRBV29-1,NA,NA,TGCAGCGTTTTTGTCAGGGCTCATGGCTACACCTTC,CSVFVRAHGYTF
TRBJ2-7,TRBV3-1/TRBV3-2,NA,TRBD1,TGTGCCAGCAGCCATTTGGACAGGAGCTACGAGCAGTACTTC,CASSHLDRSYEQYF
TRBJ2-2,TRBV11-1,NA,TRBD2,TGTGCCAGCAGCTTATATGGGACTAGTGACACCGGGGAGCTGTTTTTT,CASSLYGTSDTGELFF
TRBJ1-2,TRBV19,NA,NA,TGTGCCAGCAGCTTGAAATCTATCGGGAGCTATGGCTACACCTTC,CASSLKSIGSYGYTF
TRBJ1-4,TRBV4-3,NA,NA,TGCGCCAGCAGCCAATCACCTAGGGCAGGGGTGGCTAATGAAAAACTGTTTTTT,CASSQSPRAGVANEKLFF
TRBJ2-7,TRBV6-5,NA,TRBD1,TGTGCCAGCAGCTCGACCGGGACAGGACTAAAGCAGTACTTC,CASSSTGTGLKQYF
TRBJ1-5,TRBV6-6,NA,TRBD1,TGTGCCAGCAGGGGGACAGAGAATCAGCCCCAGCATTTT,CASRGTENQPQHF
TRBJ1-1,TRBV12-5,NA,TRBD1,TGTGCTAGTGGGTCTACAGGGGGGAACACTGAAGCTTTCTTT,CASGSTGGNTEAFF
TRBJ1-1,TRBV28,NA,NA,TGTGCCAGCAGTCTCTACGTCACGAACACTGAAGCTTTCTTT,CASSLYVTNTEAFF
TRBJ1-4,TRBV4-3,NA,TRBD1,TGCGCCAGCAGCCAAGATTTATCGCGGACAGGGGGAGAAAAACTGTTTTTT,CASSQDLSRTGGEKLFF
TRBJ1-2,TRBV5-6,once,NA,TGTGCCAGCAGCTTGGAACAGGGCCGGTATGGCTACACCTTC,CASSLEQGRYGYTF